The T cell receptor beta chain under discussion was sequenced for a study of blood T cells in healthy people across ages. The overall study: Template switching picked up about one barcoded beta molecule for each two T cells.

This clonotype was recorded a few times. PCR was performed a second time for about 7 to 12 cycles using a sample-barcoded 5' primer and a J-beta primer mix. TCRdb re-called the 5' RACE reads with MiXCR, one entry per CDR3 protein. The data show roughly 1,700,000 distinct CDR3 sequences, about 28% seen once. The donors, aged about 6 to 95, were healthy Caucasians from Russia. This clonotype was sampled from a woman younger than 45 in good health. Specimen: blood.

In DNA form, the CDR3 reads TGTGCCAGCACTCTAAGCTCCAGGGCGCAACTCAATGGCTACACCTTC. Residues: CASTLSSRAQLNGYTF. V gene TRBV6-6 combines with J gene TRBJ1-2, with D maybe TRBD1 (5 bases). The CDR3 runs 16 residues. V was shortened by 7 bases and J by 6 bases, with 24 bases between the two germline ends. The germline CDR1 and CDR2 sequences are MNHNY and SVGAGI (reference sequence).